Below are 4 T cell receptor beta chains sequenced from a single sample in a study of CD8+ T cells in alopecia areata. cDNA serving as the sequencing template came from extracted, reverse transcribed RNA. Repertoires were generated with immunoSEQ multiplex PCR, while TCRdb's copy carries only in-frame clones and drops some. The table shows 150,000 to 200,000 clones, with less than 70% occurring only once. Noted treatment: oral pan-JAK inhibitor, 5-10 mg twice daily. The specimen was CD4+ T cells sorted from blood, collected around week 47, from a patient treated with tofacitinib. The receptors derive from a human donor with alopecia areata.

The chain links TRBV30 to TRBJ1-2; D ambiguous. Germline CDR1 is GTSNPN and CDR2 is SVGIG (reference sequence). The CDR3 runs 15 residues. V was trimmed by 4 bases and J by 1 base, leaving 16 bases between them. CDR3 loop: CAWTPPGNSNYGYTF. In nucleotides, the CDR3 is TGTGCCTGGACCCCCCCTGGGAACAGTAACTATGGCTACACCTTC.

In its sample, this clone was seen a few times. The rearrangement links TRBV4-3 to TRBJ2-1; tentative D call: TRBD1 (5 bases). The germline gives CDR1 LGHNA, CDR2 YSLEER. This CDR3 is 16 amino acids long. Trimming took off 0 bases at V and 3 bases at J, with 12 bases between the two ends. CDR3 sequence reads: CASSQEKTVFYNEQFF. In DNA, the CDR3 is TGCGCCAGCAGCCAAGAAAAGACAGTTTTCTACAATGAGCAGTTCTTC.

The chain is built from TRBV9 and TRBJ1-5; D perhaps matches TRBD1 (5 bases). Germline lookup yields CDR1 SGDLS and CDR2 YYNGEE. The CDR3 is made up of 14 amino acids. V was pared by 7 bases and J by 0 bases, with 11 bases between. The CDR3 bases are TGTGCCAGCGGGACGGATCATAGCAATCAGCCCCAGCATTTT. It encodes CASGTDHSNQPQHF.

The chain recombines TRBV6-5 with TRBJ1-5; 7 nucleotides align to TRBD1. The V and J ends lost 0 bases and 2 bases, in that order; junction bases with no gene match: 4. Germline V lookup: CDR1 MNHEY, CDR2 SVGAGI. The CDR3 length is 16 residues. The CDR3 DNA reads as TGTGCCAGCAGTTACTCCTCTACAGGGGGCAATCAGCCCCAGCATTTT. Protein sequence: CASSYSSTGGNQPQHF.